This T cell receptor beta chain was recovered during a study of blood T cell repertoires in COVID-19. Study details: Specimens from acute and convalescent COVID-19 originated in the United States, Italy and Spain. PBMCs, B-cell-depleted T cells, or T cells provided the cDNA or gDNA that made up the material.

The authors' processing: Cell counts per sample came from amplifying reference gene primers. Produced via immunoSEQ multiplex PCR; TCRdb's table is partial and in-frame only. V and J calls plus clone size are reproduced from that table; the DNA served to infer D and trimming. The sample consists of 200,000 or so clones, about 86% of them appearing once. From germline, CDR1 is SEHNR and CDR2 FQNEAQ (reference sequence). V shed 2 bases, J shed 4 bases, and the junction held 2 bases outside the gene matches. The CDR3 is made up of 14 amino acids. The clonotype comes from a man between 25 and 39 years old with active or convalescent COVID-19. The sample was peripheral blood. The rearrangement joins TRBV7-9 to TRBJ1-3; 7 bases line up with TRBD1. DNA for the CDR3: TGTGCCAGCAGCTTAAAGGGGGCCGGAAACACCATATATTTT. This encodes CASSLKGAGNTIYF.